This record looks at one T cell receptor beta chain sequence and its context. The entry originates in a study of identical twins. One entry per CDR3 protein, called by TCRdb with MiXCR from the 5' RACE reads. The sample contains 350,000 or so distinct CDR3 sequences, 9% to 15% of which appear only once. Germline-derived CDR1 and CDR2 are SGHVS and FQNEAQ. V was shortened by 5 bases and J by 0 bases, with 10 bases between the two germline ends. This CDR3 has 14 amino acids. This sample was also put to use in a study of yellow fever vaccine responses in identical twins.

Sequenced material: CD8+ T cells sorted from blood. This TCR was recovered from a woman between 18 and 29 years old in good health. The genes are TRBV7-8 and TRBJ2-5, with D possibly matching TRBD1 (6 bases). The CDR3: CASSTDRNQETQYF. CDR3 DNA: TGTGCCAGCAGCACGGACAGAAACCAAGAGACCCAGTACTTC.